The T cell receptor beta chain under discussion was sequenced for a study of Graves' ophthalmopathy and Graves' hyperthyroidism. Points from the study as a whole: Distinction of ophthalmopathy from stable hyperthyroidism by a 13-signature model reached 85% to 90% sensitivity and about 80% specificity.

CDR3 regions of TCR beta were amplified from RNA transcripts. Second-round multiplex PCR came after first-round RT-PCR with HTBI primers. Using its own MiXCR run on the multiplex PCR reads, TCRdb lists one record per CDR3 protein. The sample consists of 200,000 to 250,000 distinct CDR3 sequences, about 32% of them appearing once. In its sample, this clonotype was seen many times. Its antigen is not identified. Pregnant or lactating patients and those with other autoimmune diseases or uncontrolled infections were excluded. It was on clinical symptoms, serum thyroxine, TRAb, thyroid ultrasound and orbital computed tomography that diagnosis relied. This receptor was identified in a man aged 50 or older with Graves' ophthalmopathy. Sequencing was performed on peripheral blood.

As DNA, the CDR3 is TGCGCCAGCAGACGCGACAGGGGGCGGGAGACCCAGTACTTC. Translating it yields CASRRDRGRETQYF. The V call is TRBV5-1, the J call TRBJ2-5, with 10 nucleotides matching TRBD1. Germline V gene lookup returns CDR1 SGHRS and CDR2 YFSETQ. The junction had 6 bases not matched to a gene; V was cut back by 5 bases and J by 5 bases. The CDR3 spans 14 residues.